The clone carrying this T cell receptor (beta chain) was found a few times. The data derive from a study of PD-L1 blockade in urothelial cancer. Study-level background: Prior chemotherapy in patients spanned 0 to 3 regimens. At 6 weeks and at 3 weeks (second dose) after treatment start, blood was analyzed.

The CDR3 totals 15 residues. The ends lost 0 bases at V and 0 bases at J; junction bases unmatched: 5. Germline V gene lookup returns CDR1 SQVTM and CDR2 ANQGSEA. In each PCR, synthetic TCR analog templates were spiked in. TCRdb's table, derived via immunoSEQ multiplex PCR, lists solely in-frame clones and lacks some. This table has 70,000 to 85,000 clones, 80% to 85% appearing once. This specimen consisted of PBMCs, obtained around atezolizumab (anti-PD-L1) treatment. The rearrangement uses TRBV29-1 and TRBJ2-7; 7 bases match TRBD2. The origin of this receptor is a man in his 70s with urothelial cancer. Here the CDR3 reads CSVEDPGGSSYEQYF. The DNA for the CDR3 is TGCAGCGTTGAAGATCCGGGCGGGAGCTCCTACGAGCAGTACTTC.